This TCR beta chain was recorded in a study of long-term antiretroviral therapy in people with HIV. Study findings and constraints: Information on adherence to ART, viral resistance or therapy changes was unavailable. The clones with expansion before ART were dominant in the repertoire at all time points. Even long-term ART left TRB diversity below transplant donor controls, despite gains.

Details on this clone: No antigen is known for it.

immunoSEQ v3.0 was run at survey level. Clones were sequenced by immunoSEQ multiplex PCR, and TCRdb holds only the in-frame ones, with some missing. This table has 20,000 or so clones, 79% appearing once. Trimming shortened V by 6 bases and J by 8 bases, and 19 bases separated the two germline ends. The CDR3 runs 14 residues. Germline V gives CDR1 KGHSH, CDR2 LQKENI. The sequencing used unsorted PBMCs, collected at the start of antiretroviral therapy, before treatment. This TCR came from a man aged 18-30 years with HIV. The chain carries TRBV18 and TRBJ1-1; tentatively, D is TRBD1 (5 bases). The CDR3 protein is CASSLLTSAGEAFF. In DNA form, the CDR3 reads TGTGCCAGCTCCCTCTTAACCAGCGCAGGGGAAGCTTTCTTT.